The 27 T cell receptor beta chains below were found in one sample sequenced in a study of blood T cell repertoires in COVID-19. The table came from immunoSEQ multiplex PCR; TCRdb's copy has only in-frame clones and leaves some out. Of about 73,000 clones in the sample, over 60% were seen once. The sequencing input was peripheral blood. The receptors derive from a man between 65 and 80 years old with COVID-19, enrolled during active disease.

This clone was recorded a few times. This chain joins TRBV3-1 (or the pseudogene TRBV3-2) and TRBJ2-7, with TRBD2 matching over 8 bases. The J segment lost 0 bases and the V segment lost 4 bases, leaving 14 bases of the junction unmatched. CDR3 length equals 18 residues. CDR1 LGHDT and CDR2 YNNKEL come from the germline V gene (reference sequence). CDR3 loop: CASSRAPVSGTTSYEQYF. The CDR3 region has the DNA TGTGCCAGCAGCCGAGCCCCGGTTAGCGGGACCACCTCCTACGAGCAGTACTTC.

The J gene is TRBJ1-2, the V gene TRBV2; 7 nucleotides agree with TRBD1. Trimming cost V 8 bases and J 5 bases; bases outside gene matches: 11. Germline V gives CDR1 SNHLY, CDR2 FYNNEI. CDR3 length equals 14 residues. The CDR3 protein is CASHPGQSDYGYTF. Here the CDR3 DNA reads TGTGCCAGCCACCCGGGACAGAGCGATTATGGCTACACCTTC.

This clone has just one count. The chain carries TRBV28 and TRBJ2-7, with a possible D match to TRBD1 (7 bases). This CDR3 comprises 15 residues. The germline CDR1 and CDR2 sequences are MDHEN and SYDVKM. V lost 6 bases to trimming and J lost 3 bases, with 18 bases between them. The CDR3 DNA sequence: TGTGCCAGCAGCCCCCCGACAGGGACTCTCTACGAGCAGTACTTC. It specifies CASSPPTGTLYEQYF.

In its sample, this clone was seen once. A read error may produce the germline difference seen at one junction end. This chain links TRBV14 with TRBJ2-3; 12 nucleotides agree with TRBD2. The length of the CDR3 is 12 residues. Germline V lookup: CDR1 SGHDN, CDR2 FVKESK. CDR3 nucleotides: TGTGCCAGCAGCCAGACTAGCGGGGGTTCCAATTTT. This translates into CASSQTSGGSNF.

The chain uses TRBV6-1 and TRBJ2-7; 9 bases fit TRBD2. The CDR3 is 16 amino acids. Germline V CDR1 and CDR2: MNHNS, SASEGT. V lost 2 bases to trimming and J lost 3 bases; unmatched junction nucleotides: 8. In DNA, the CDR3 is TGTGCCAGCAGTGAACGTTCTGGGCGGGAGGGCTACGAGCAGTACTTC. Its protein product is CASSERSGREGYEQYF.

The rearrangement links TRBV3-1 (or the pseudogene TRBV3-2) to TRBJ1-5; no reliable D call. The CDR3 runs 14 residues. The germline gives CDR1 LGHDT, CDR2 YNNKEL (reference sequence). V was cut by 1 base and J by 0 bases, with 4 bases left in between. In DNA form, the CDR3 reads TGTGCCAGCAGCCAAGCAGGTAGCAATCAGCCCCAGCATTTT. Residues: CASSQAGSNQPQHF.

V gene TRBV3-1 (or the pseudogene TRBV3-2) combines with J gene TRBJ2-1, with D possibly being TRBD2 (5 bases). Per germline, CDR1 LGHDT and CDR2 YNNKEL (reference sequence). With 1 base removed from V and 6 bases from J, the gap between germline ends came to 25 bases. The CDR3 sequence is 19 residues long. The CDR3 sequence: CASSQAGGMLATLRNEQFF. The CDR3 DNA reads TGTGCCAGCAGCCAAGCTGGAGGAATGCTAGCCACGTTACGCAATGAGCAGTTCTTC.

The V call is TRBV9, the J call TRBJ2-2; TRBD1 agrees at 8 bases. The CDR3 totals 17 residues. CDR1 is SGDLS and CDR2 is YYNGEE in the germline V gene. V lost 2 bases to trimming and J lost 3 bases; unmatched junction nucleotides: 9. CDR3 in amino acids: CASSVPNDRGHTGELFF. The CDR3 DNA sequence: TGTGCCAGCAGCGTCCCTAACGACAGGGGCCACACCGGGGAGCTGTTTTTT.

This sequence joins TRBV23-1 and TRBJ2-5, with a weak D call TRBD2 (5 bases). TRBV23-1 is treated as an ORF (open reading frame) with a function not yet certain. V shed 0 bases and J shed 3 bases, with 8 bases lying between them. This CDR3 comprises 14 residues. DNA for the CDR3: TGCGCCAGCAGTCAATCAGGAGGTAAAGAGACCCAGTACTTC. It encodes CASSQSGGKETQYF.

V usage is TRBV6-1 and J usage is TRBJ1-4; no definite D call. Per germline, CDR1 MNHNS and CDR2 SASEGT. Between the trimmed V and J ends, which lost 1 base and 7 bases, there was a span of 7 bases. The CDR3 is 13 amino acids. The CDR3 region is CASSEGGSEKLFF. In DNA form, the CDR3 reads TGTGCCAGCAGTGAAGGAGGGTCTGAAAAACTGTTTTTT.

The chain joins TRBV7-9 to TRBJ2-2; TRBD1 might be the D (5 bases). Germline CDR1 and CDR2: SEHNR and FQNEAQ (reference sequence). The CDR3 is 16 amino acids. V was shortened by 7 bases and J by 5 bases, with 20 bases between the two germline ends. The CDR3 protein is CASTSLVGRETGELFF. Here the CDR3 DNA reads TGTGCCAGCACCTCGTTGGTGGGGCGAGAGACCGGGGAGCTGTTTTTT.

The V call is TRBV10-3, the J call TRBJ1-3; no firm D call. Germline loops: CDR1 ENHRY, CDR2 SYGVKD. V shed 10 bases and J shed 0 bases, with 13 bases lying between them. The CDR3 totals 14 residues. CDR3: CATNPGSSGNTIYF. CDR3 in DNA: TGTGCCACCAACCCCGGGTCCTCTGGAAACACCATATATTTT.

The chain links TRBV5-1 to TRBJ2-7; D gene uncertain. CDR3 length: 13 amino acids. V dropped 0 bases and J dropped 12 bases, with 16 bases sitting between them. Germline V gene sequence: CDR1 SGHRS, CDR2 YFSETQ. CDR3 in amino acids: CASSLGPNSPLYF. The CDR3 DNA sequence: TGCGCCAGCAGCTTGGGGCCTAACAGCCCATTGTACTTC. The entire variable domain, with the rest obtained from reference TRBV5-1 and TRBJ2-7, is as follows: KAGVTQTPRYLIKTRGQQVTLSCSPISGHRSVSWYQQTPGQGLQFLFEYFSETQRNKGNFPGRFSGRQFSNSRSEMNVSTLELGDSALYLCASSLGPNSPLYFGPGTRLTVT.

The chain couples TRBV18 to TRBJ1-1; the match to TRBD1 covers 7 bases. Germline values: CDR1 KGHSH, CDR2 LQKENI. The V gene end was trimmed by 6 bases and the J gene end by 6 bases; junction bases not matched to a gene: 16. The CDR3 consists of 16 residues. In nucleotides, the CDR3 is TGTGCCAGCTCGACGGGCCGAAGGGGGCGCGAAGCTGAAGCTTTCTTT. Amino acid sequence: CASSTGRRGREAEAFF.

A single count supports this clone. The chain employs TRBV5-1 and TRBJ1-4; a possible D gene is TRBD1 (5 bases). The V gene lost 5 bases and the J gene lost 2 bases, with 7 bases spanning the gap. The CDR3 runs to 13 residues. Germline V gene data show CDR1 as SGHRS and CDR2 as YFSETQ. This CDR3 reads CASRTATNEKLFF. The DNA for the CDR3 is TGCGCCAGCAGGACAGCTACTAATGAAAAACTGTTTTTT.

This clone was recorded a few times. The chain links TRBV4-2 to TRBJ2-1, with 9 bases aligning to TRBD2. V shed 0 bases, J shed 0 bases, and the junction held 12 bases outside the gene matches. Germline CDR1 and CDR2: LGHNA and YNFKEQ. CDR3 length equals 20 residues. CDR3 amino acids: CASSQDPYGLARISYNEQFF. The CDR3 DNA reads TGTGCCAGCAGCCAAGACCCCTATGGACTAGCGAGAATCTCCTACAATGAGCAGTTCTTC.

This clone was detected only once. V and J are TRBV6-6 and TRBJ1-6; 10 nucleotides align to TRBD1. The CDR3 is made up of 17 amino acids. V was clipped by 5 bases and J by 4 bases; unmatched bases: 8. Germline V CDR1 and CDR2: MNHNY, SVGAGI (reference sequence). For the CDR3, the DNA is TGTGCCAGCAGTCCCGGACAGGGGGAGGGTTATAATTCACCCCTCCACTTT. Its translation: CASSPGQGEGYNSPLHF.

The chain recombines TRBV9 with TRBJ2-2; tentative D call: TRBD2 (5 bases). Germline CDR1 reads SGDLS; CDR2 reads YYNGEE. The CDR3 is 13 amino acids. V shed 0 bases and J shed 7 bases, with 7 bases lying between them. DNA for the CDR3: TGTGCCAGCAGCGTAGGGGGAGACGGGGAGCTGTTTTTT. This gives the protein CASSVGGDGELFF. The variable domain in full, completed from reference TRBV9 and TRBJ2-2, reads DSGVTQTPKHLITATGQRVTLRCSPRSGDLSVYWYQQSLDQGLQFLIQYYNGEERAKGNILERFSAQQFPDLHSELNLSSLELGDSALYFCASSVGGDGELFFGEGSRLTVL.

The chain recombines TRBV12-3 or TRBV12-4 with TRBJ1-1; D not certain. The CDR3 spans 12 residues. The germline V and J ends were trimmed by 4 bases and 3 bases, with 6 bases remaining between them. The CDR3 DNA is TGTGCCAGCAGTTCCCTTTACACTGAAGCTTTCTTT. As protein: CASSSLYTEAFF.

This chain links TRBV5-1 with TRBJ1-3; 9 nucleotides agree with TRBD1. Trimming removed 4 bases from V and 4 bases from J; junction bases left unmatched: 15. CDR1 is SGHRS and CDR2 is YFSETQ in the germline V gene. CDR3 size: 18 residues. The CDR3 DNA reads TGCGCCAGCAGCGCAAAGCGGGACAGGGAGCCGTCGGGAAACACCATATATTTT. As protein: CASSAKRDREPSGNTIYF.

The CDR3 loop is CASSPQVNNQPQHF. The CDR3, as DNA: TGTGCCAGTAGTCCCCAGGTCAATAATCAGCCCCAGCATTTT. This chain uses TRBV19 with TRBJ1-5; no reliable D call. Germline V gene data show CDR1 as LNHDA and CDR2 as SQIVND (reference sequence). The V end was cut by 5 bases, the J end by 4 bases, with 12 bases between. The CDR3 covers 14 residues.

This clone was counted many times. Other nucleotide sequences from this sample produce the same CDR3. In DNA, the CDR3 is TGTGCCAGCAGTATGGGGGGGGGCGGGAACACTGAAGCTTTCTTT. This gives the protein CASSMGGGGNTEAFF. V and J are TRBV9 and TRBJ1-1; D may be TRBD1 (6 bases). The length of the CDR3 is 15 residues. V lost 5 bases and J lost 1, with 15 bases in between. Germline values: CDR1 SGDLS, CDR2 YYNGEE.

This clone was recorded only once. CDR3 nucleotide sequence: TGTGCCAGCAGCCTAGGGGTAAGGACAGGTCCTTTCAATCAGCCCCAGCATTTT. This codes for CASSLGVRTGPFNQPQHF. V and J are TRBV7-9 and TRBJ1-5; 7 positions match TRBD1. CDR1 and CDR2 (germline): SEHNR, FQNEAQ (reference sequence). V gave up 5 bases and J gave up 3 bases; unmatched junction bases: 16. CDR3 length equals 18 residues.

This chain joins TRBV27 and TRBJ2-5, with D maybe TRBD2 (6 bases). The CDR3 contains 11 residues. CDR1 is MNHEY, CDR2 SMNVEV, per germline (reference sequence). Trimming pared 6 bases from V and 5 bases from J, leaving 7 bases between. The CDR3 is CASRGGETQYF. In nucleotides, the CDR3 is TGTGCCAGCAGGGGAGGTGAGACCCAGTACTTC.

The V and J genes are TRBV29-1 and TRBJ2-1, with 8 bases lining up with TRBD2. This CDR3 has 15 residues. Trimming cost V 2 bases and J 5 bases; bases outside gene matches: 8. From germline, CDR1 is SQVTM and CDR2 ANQGSEA. The CDR3 protein is CSVESPTSGDNEQFF. CDR3 nucleotide sequence: TGCAGCGTTGAATCTCCAACTAGCGGAGACAATGAGCAGTTCTTC.

The chain carries TRBV6-1 and TRBJ2-7; 9 bases are shared with TRBD2. The J segment lost 3 bases and the V segment lost 1 base, leaving 7 bases of the junction unmatched. Germline values: CDR1 MNHNS, CDR2 SASEGT. The CDR3 has 16 amino acids. CDR3 sequence: CASSEVASGALYEQYF. The CDR3 coding sequence is TGTGCCAGCAGTGAAGTGGCTAGCGGGGCCCTCTACGAGCAGTACTTC.

The chain uses TRBV3-1 (or the pseudogene TRBV3-2) and TRBJ2-7, with D possibly being TRBD2 (6 bases). The germline V gene encodes CDR1 LGHDT and CDR2 YNNKEL (reference sequence). The CDR3 covers 14 residues. The germline V and J ends were trimmed by 1 base and 3 bases, with 10 bases remaining between them. The CDR3 coding sequence is TGTGCCAGCAGCCAAGCGGGAGAGGGCTACGAGCAGTACTTC. It encodes CASSQAGEGYEQYF.